Listed below are T cell receptor beta chains from one sample, sequenced in a study of read filtering for tumor transcriptome and immune sequencing. A single record per CDR3 protein comes from TCRdb applying MiXCR to the reads. Among fewer than 45,000 distinct CDR3 sequences listed, 12% were seen once. The specimen sequenced was a population of CD138-negative cells sorted from bone marrow. The receptors stem from a donor at least 40 years old with multiple myeloma. The CDR3 runs from the conserved cysteine through the conserved F or W. Fields, in order: CDR3 protein, D gene, J gene, V gene. D genes are given only for firm matches.

CSVDRGTDTQYF TRBD1 TRBJ2-3 TRBV29-1
CASSFPTGVGTDTQYF TRBD1 TRBJ2-3 TRBV6-2/TRBV6-3
CASSSARDRDQPQHF TRBD1 TRBJ1-5 TRBV7-8
CSAWANDPTGELFF - TRBJ2-2 TRBV20-1
CASSTRDYTDTQYF TRBD2 TRBJ2-3 TRBV7-9
CSVEGTGVYNEQFF TRBD1 TRBJ2-1 TRBV29-1
CASSLVPGGEIYTQYF TRBD1 TRBJ2-3 TRBV5-5
CASTLTGHEQYF TRBD1 TRBJ2-7 TRBV6-2/TRBV6-3
CSAEGLSQETQYF - TRBJ2-5 TRBV20-1
CSVGSGVEQYF TRBD2 TRBJ2-7 TRBV29-1
CSAPDPGAGELFF - TRBJ2-2 TRBV29-1
CAISDSGEQYF - TRBJ2-7 TRBV10-3
CASGPDSYNEQFF - TRBJ2-1 TRBV12-5
CASSLPRVSSYNEQFF - TRBJ2-1 TRBV5-1
CSVAGFSGGSRETQYF TRBD2 TRBJ2-5 TRBV29-1
CASRVGASSYEQYF - TRBJ2-7 TRBV6-5
CAPEKGVGFSNTEAFF - TRBJ1-1 TRBV10-1
CSVEDPPRGETQYF - TRBJ2-5 TRBV29-1
CASSLVPGGRLGDKLFF - TRBJ1-4 TRBV7-2
CASSQGTVKTLAKNIQYF - TRBJ2-4 TRBV14
CASSLALRYEQYF - TRBJ2-7 TRBV5-1
CASSRGSKETQYF TRBD1 TRBJ2-5 TRBV6-5
CSVEPARHPETQYF - TRBJ2-5 TRBV29-1
CASSLNTNTGELFF - TRBJ2-2 TRBV7-9
CSASESSGGGNEQFF TRBD2 TRBJ2-1 TRBV20-1
CASSGGDEQYF - TRBJ2-7 TRBV6-1
CASSQDPRVSDGYTF - TRBJ1-2 TRBV4-1
CASSTPLYGYTF - TRBJ1-2 TRBV5-6
CSASGPIQDTQYF - TRBJ2-3 TRBV20-1